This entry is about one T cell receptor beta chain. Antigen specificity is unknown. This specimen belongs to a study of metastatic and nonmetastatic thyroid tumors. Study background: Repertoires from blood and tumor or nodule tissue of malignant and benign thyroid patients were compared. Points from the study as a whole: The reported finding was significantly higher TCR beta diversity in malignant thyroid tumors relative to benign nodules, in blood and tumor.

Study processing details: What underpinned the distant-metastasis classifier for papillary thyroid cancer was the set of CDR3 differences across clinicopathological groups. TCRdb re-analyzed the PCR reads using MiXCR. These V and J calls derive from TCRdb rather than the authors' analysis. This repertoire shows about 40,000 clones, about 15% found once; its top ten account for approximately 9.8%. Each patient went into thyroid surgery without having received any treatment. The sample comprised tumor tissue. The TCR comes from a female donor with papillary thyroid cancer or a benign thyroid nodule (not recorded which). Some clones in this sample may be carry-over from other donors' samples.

CDR3 nucleotide sequence: TGTGCCAGCAGACACGGAGCGGTCACTGAAGCTTTCTTT. This translates into CASRHGAVTEAFF. The rearrangement joins TRBV27 to TRBJ1-1; D is ambiguous. Deletions cut 6 bases from V and 4 bases from J, with 12 bases between. CDR1 is MNHEY, CDR2 SMNVEV, per germline (reference sequence). The CDR3 length is 13 residues.